This entry lists 26 T cell receptor beta chains sequenced from one sample in a study of blood T cell repertoires in COVID-19. The method was immunoSEQ multiplex PCR; TCRdb's version includes in-frame clones alone and lacks a portion of them. The sample records 80,000 to 100,000 clones, over 65% being singletons. The specimen sequenced was peripheral blood. The origin of the receptors is a man aged 70-80 years with COVID-19, enrolled during active disease.

This clone was counted a few times. V and J are TRBV15 and TRBJ2-7; 12 nucleotides line up with TRBD2. The CDR3 has 15 amino acids. Germline CDR1 reads LNHNV; CDR2 reads YYDKDF (reference sequence). Trimming took 6 bases from V and 3 from J; bases not matched to a gene: 6. The DNA of the CDR3 is TGTGCCACCAGTCTCGGACTAGCGGGAAGCTACGAGCAGTACTTC. Encoded protein: CATSLGLAGSYEQYF.

The chain recombines TRBV5-6 with TRBJ1-4, with TRBD1 matching 9 bases. V shed 3 bases, J shed 0 bases, and the junction held 6 bases outside the gene matches. CDR1 and CDR2 (germline): SGHDT, YYEEEE. This CDR3 is 17 amino acids long. Written as DNA, the CDR3 is TGTGCCAGCAGCTCAAGACAGGGGGGATCAACTAATGAAAAACTGTTTTTT. Translating it yields CASSSRQGGSTNEKLFF.

The chain employs TRBV7-2 and TRBJ1-2; D is possibly TRBD1 (5 bases). The germline CDR1 and CDR2 sequences are SGHTA and FQGNSA. The germline V and J ends were trimmed by 3 bases and 8 bases, with 10 bases remaining between them. The CDR3 totals 12 residues. The CDR3 nucleotides are TGTGCCAGCAGCTTGGGAGGGGCGGGCTACACCTTC. Its translation: CASSLGGAGYTF.

J is TRBJ1-4 and V is TRBV5-6; D unclear. The length of the CDR3 is 14 residues. The germline V gene encodes CDR1 SGHDT and CDR2 YYEEEE. V lost 1 base, J lost 1 base, and 5 bases lay in between. Written as DNA, the CDR3 is TGTGCCAGCAGCTTGAGACTAACTAATGAAAAACTGTTTTTT. It specifies CASSLRLTNEKLFF. The complete variable domain, with remaining parts taken from reference TRBV5-6 and TRBJ1-4, reads DAGVTQSPTHLIKTRGQQVTLRCSPKSGHDTVSWYQQALGQGPQFIFQYYEEEERQRGNFPDRFSGHQFPNYSSELNVNALLLGDSALYLCASSLRLTNEKLFFGSGTQLSVL.

As to this clone: The same CDR3 is also encoded by other DNA sequences in this sample. The chain links TRBV19 to TRBJ2-2, with 9 bases fitting TRBD1. CDR1 and CDR2 from the germline V gene are LNHDA and SQIVND (reference sequence). There are 14 residues in the CDR3. V was clipped by 4 bases and J by 5 bases; unmatched bases: 2. As DNA, the CDR3 is TGTGCCAGTAGTACAGGACAGGGGACCGGGGAGCTGTTTTTT. Amino acids: CASSTGQGTGELFF.

The chain employs TRBV6-1 and TRBJ2-7; D perhaps matches TRBD2 (5 bases). The CDR3 loop spans 13 amino acids. Germline assignment: CDR1 MNHNS and CDR2 SASEGT. The germline V and J ends were trimmed by 5 bases and 7 bases, with 15 bases remaining between them. In nucleotides, the CDR3 is TGTGCCAGCAGTTCGACTACCGAAAGTGAGCAGTACTTC. Translated: CASSSTTESEQYF.

V is TRBV28 and J is TRBJ1-2; 9 positions agree with TRBD1. CDR1 and CDR2 from the germline V gene are MDHEN and SYDVKM. The J segment lost 6 bases and the V segment lost 4 bases, leaving 3 bases of the junction unmatched. This CDR3 region has 13 residues. In DNA form, the CDR3 reads TGTGCCAGCAGTTCTTGGACAGGGGATGGCTACACCTTC. This sequence encodes CASSSWTGDGYTF.

The rearrangement links TRBV12-3 or TRBV12-4 to TRBJ1-1; maybe TRBD1 (5 bases). With 6 bases removed from V and 0 bases from J, the gap between germline ends came to 8 bases. The CDR3 length is 13 residues. CDR3 in DNA: TGTGCCAGCAGACGACAGATGAACACTGAAGCTTTCTTT. This gives the protein CASRRQMNTEAFF.

CDR3 region: CASSDLLDSTSGNTIYF. CDR3 nucleotide sequence: TGTGCCAGCAGTGATCTCTTGGACAGTACATCTGGAAACACCATATATTTT. The chain joins TRBV6-4 to TRBJ1-3; D is possibly TRBD1 (6 bases). The V end lost 3 bases, the J end lost 1 base, and 16 bases lay between the germline ends. CDR3 length: 17 residues. Looked up from germline, CDR1 is MRHNA and CDR2 is SNTAGT.

The V call is TRBV7-2, the J call TRBJ2-1; D may be TRBD2 (6 bases). From germline, CDR1 is SGHTA and CDR2 FQGNSA. This CDR3 comprises 15 residues. Trimming cost V 4 bases and J 0 bases, with 10 bases left between them. The CDR3 DNA sequence: TGTGCCAGCAGCTCCAGGGACTCCTCCTACAATGAGCAGTTCTTC. It specifies CASSSRDSSYNEQFF.

This chain connects TRBV11-2 to TRBJ2-5; perhaps TRBD1 as D (6 bases). The CDR3 runs 13 residues. Germline V lookup: CDR1 SGHAT, CDR2 FQNNGV. V lost 2 bases to trimming and J lost 5 bases, with 9 bases between them. In DNA, the CDR3 is TGTGCCAGCAGCTTAACAGGGCGGGAGACCCAGTACTTC. This translates into CASSLTGRETQYF.

J is TRBJ1-4 and V is TRBV10-3; 7 bases map to TRBD1. The junction had 5 bases not matched to a gene; V was cut back by 3 bases and J by 7 bases. The CDR3 spans 14 residues. Germline loops: CDR1 ENHRY, CDR2 SYGVKD. CDR3: CAISDRQGSEKLFF. The CDR3 DNA is TGTGCCATCAGTGATAGACAGGGTAGTGAAAAACTGTTTTTT.

The V and J genes are TRBV5-1 and TRBJ2-2; maybe TRBD1 (6 bases). V was cut by 1 base and J by 0 bases, with 13 bases left in between. The CDR3 is 17 residues long. CDR1 is SGHRS and CDR2 is YFSETQ in the germline V gene. CDR3 nucleotides: TGCGCCAGCAGCTTGAGATCGGACAGCGCGAACACCGGGGAGCTGTTTTTT. Protein product: CASSLRSDSANTGELFF. The complete variable domain, with remaining parts taken from reference TRBV5-1 and TRBJ2-2, reads KAGVTQTPRYLIKTRGQQVTLSCSPISGHRSVSWYQQTPGQGLQFLFEYFSETQRNKGNFPGRFSGRQFSNSRSEMNVSTLELGDSALYLCASSLRSDSANTGELFFGEGSRLTVL.

CDR3 sequence (DNA): TGTGCCAGCAGCCACCTTAGCGGGAGGAAGTACTTC. This gives the protein CASSHLSGRKYF. The V and J genes are TRBV3-1 (or the pseudogene TRBV3-2) and TRBJ2-7; 10 nucleotides agree with TRBD2. With V trimmed by 3 bases and J by 11 bases, 4 bases remained unmatched. The CDR3 consists of 12 residues. CDR1 is LGHDT and CDR2 is YNNKEL in the germline V gene (reference sequence).

The rearrangement links TRBV7-2 to TRBJ2-1; D not resolved. The CDR3 extends over 11 amino acids. In germline, CDR1 is SGHTA, CDR2 FQGNSA. V was clipped by 1 base and J by 9 bases, with 4 bases between them. The CDR3 DNA reads TGTGCCAGCAGCTTAGGGGCTGAGCAGTTCTTC. This sequence encodes CASSLGAEQFF.

V usage is TRBV28 and J usage is TRBJ1-1; maybe TRBD1 (5 bases). V was pared by 5 bases and J by 6 bases, with 22 bases between. The CDR3 is 16 residues long. Germline loops: CDR1 MDHEN, CDR2 SYDVKM. As DNA, the CDR3 is TGTGCCAGCAGTCCTCGTGACGGAAGGGGACTCCCTGAAGCTTTCTTT. This codes for CASSPRDGRGLPEAFF.

The V and J genes are TRBV27 and TRBJ2-7; TRBD1 matches 7 bases. CDR1 is MNHEY and CDR2 is SMNVEV in the germline V gene (reference sequence). Trimming removed 5 bases from V and 0 bases from J; junction bases left unmatched: 7. CDR3 length: 15 residues. The CDR3 DNA reads as TGTGCCAGCAGTCCGCACGGACAGGTCTCCTACGAGCAGTACTTC. Translated, it gives CASSPHGQVSYEQYF.

At least ten counts were recorded for this clone. The chain uses TRBV5-1 and TRBJ2-7, with 7 bases identical to TRBD1. The CDR3 loop spans 15 amino acids. The germline gives CDR1 SGHRS, CDR2 YFSETQ. With V trimmed by 0 bases and J by 2 bases, 5 bases remained unmatched. This chain's CDR3 is CASSLEMDRTYEQYF. The CDR3 DNA is TGCGCCAGCAGCTTGGAGATGGACAGGACCTACGAGCAGTACTTC.

V gene TRBV6-2 or TRBV6-3 combines with J gene TRBJ2-1, with D possibly being TRBD2 (6 bases). V lost 2 bases and J lost 3, with 11 bases in between. Germline V gene sequence: CDR1 MNHEY, CDR2 SVGEGT. The CDR3 totals 15 residues. CDR3: CASSYVAAVYNEQFF. In DNA form, the CDR3 reads TGTGCCAGCAGTTACGTAGCGGCGGTCTACAATGAGCAGTTCTTC.

V gene TRBV7-3 combines with J gene TRBJ1-6, with D unresolved. The germline CDR1 and CDR2 sequences are SGHTA and FQGTGA. V shed 1 base and J shed 7 bases, with 8 bases lying between them. The CDR3 extends over 14 amino acids. The CDR3 protein is CASSLREANSPLHF. Here the CDR3 DNA reads TGTGCCAGCAGCTTAAGGGAGGCGAATTCACCCCTCCACTTT.

J is TRBJ2-7 and V is TRBV11-1; TRBD2 matches 13 bases. The CDR3 loop spans 16 amino acids. With 1 base clipped from V and 3 bases from J, the junction kept 3 bases outside the gene matches. CDR1 is SGHAT and CDR2 is FQDESV in the germline V gene (reference sequence). The CDR3 protein is CASSLGTSGSRYEQYF. The DNA of the CDR3 is TGTGCCAGCAGCTTAGGGACTAGCGGGAGTCGCTACGAGCAGTACTTC. The full variable domain, in which reference TRBV11-1 and TRBJ2-7 provide the parts outside the CDR3, is EAEVAQSPRYKITEKSQAVAFWCDPISGHATLYWYRQILGQGPELLVQFQDESVVDDSQLPKDRFSAERLKGVDSTLKIQPAELGDSAMYLCASSLGTSGSRYEQYFGPGTRLTVT.

V is TRBV24-1 and J is TRBJ2-7; maybe TRBD2 (6 bases). The V gene lost 9 bases and the J gene lost 4 bases, with 15 bases spanning the gap. In germline, CDR1 is KGHDR, CDR2 SFDVKD. The CDR3 has 13 residues. The CDR3 loop is CATSQRAQYEQYF. The CDR3 nucleotides read TGTGCCACCTCCCAGCGGGCCCAATACGAGCAGTACTTC.

The chain couples TRBV19 to TRBJ2-1; TRBD2 aligns across 10 bases. Germline V gene sequence: CDR1 LNHDA, CDR2 SQIVND (reference sequence). Trimming cost V 4 bases and J 1 base; bases outside gene matches: 4. The CDR3 is 16 amino acids. The CDR3 DNA is TGTGCCAGTAGTACGATAGCGGGAGGATCCTACAATGAGCAGTTCTTC. Protein sequence: CASSTIAGGSYNEQFF.

The V and J genes are TRBV27 and TRBJ1-1, with 9 nucleotides matching TRBD1. From germline, CDR1 is MNHEY and CDR2 SMNVEV (reference sequence). The CDR3 sequence is 18 residues long. The V segment lost 0 bases and the J segment 6 bases; nucleotides outside the gene matches: 14. This chain's CDR3 is CASSLSGQGMLIRSEAFF. The CDR3 nucleotides read TGTGCCAGCAGTTTATCGGGACAGGGTATGCTAATTCGATCTGAAGCTTTCTTT.

V usage is TRBV28 and J usage is TRBJ1-1; 7 nucleotides align to TRBD1. V shed 2 bases and J 1 base; nucleotides not matched to a gene: 4. Per germline, CDR1 MDHEN and CDR2 SYDVKM. The CDR3 sequence is 15 residues long. CDR3 DNA: TGTGCCAGCAGTTTAGTCCAGGGGGGGAACACTGAAGCTTTCTTT. This encodes CASSLVQGGNTEAFF.

This rearrangement joins TRBV5-1 to TRBJ1-4, with 8 bases identical to TRBD1. J gave up 0 bases and V 4 bases, and 11 bases lay outside the gene matches. CDR1 is SGHRS and CDR2 is YFSETQ in the germline V gene. The CDR3 length is 18 residues. In DNA, the CDR3 is TGCGCCAGCAGCCCCCGGACAGGGAGGGCAACAACTAATGAAAAACTGTTTTTT. This encodes CASSPRTGRATTNEKLFF.